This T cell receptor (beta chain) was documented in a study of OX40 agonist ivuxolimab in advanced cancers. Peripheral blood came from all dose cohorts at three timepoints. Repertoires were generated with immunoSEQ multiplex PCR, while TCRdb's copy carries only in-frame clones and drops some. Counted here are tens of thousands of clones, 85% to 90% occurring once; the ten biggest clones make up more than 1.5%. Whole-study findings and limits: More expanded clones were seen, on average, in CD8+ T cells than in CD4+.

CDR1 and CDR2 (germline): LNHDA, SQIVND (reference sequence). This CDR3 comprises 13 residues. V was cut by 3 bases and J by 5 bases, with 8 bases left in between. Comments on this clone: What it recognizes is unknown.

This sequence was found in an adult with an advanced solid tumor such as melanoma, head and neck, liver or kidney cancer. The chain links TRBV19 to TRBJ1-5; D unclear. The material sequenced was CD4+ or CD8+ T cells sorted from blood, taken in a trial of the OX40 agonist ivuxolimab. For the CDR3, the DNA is TGTGCCAGTAGTATTCAGCTCCATCAGCCCCAGCATTTT. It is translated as CASSIQLHQPQHF.